These 3 T cell receptor beta chains originate from one sample sequenced in a study of blood T cell repertoires in COVID-19. TCRdb's copy holds only in-frame clones and misses some; the assay was immunoSEQ multiplex PCR. The profile shows 55,000 to 70,000 clones, around 87% of them singletons. Sequencing was carried out using peripheral blood. Receptor source: a man in his fifties or sixties with acute or convalescent COVID-19.

Note on this clone: The germline gene is not matched at one end of the junction; a read error may be the cause. The rearrangement joins TRBV7-7 to TRBJ2-3, with 9 bases fitting TRBD2. The CDR3 is made up of 17 amino acids. Germline CDR1 SSHAT, CDR2 FNYEAQ (reference sequence). The CDR3 protein is CASSPDSGGTMTDTQYF. The CDR3 bases are TGTGCTAGCAGCCCTGATAGCGGGGGCACTATGACAGATACGCAGTATTTT.

The chain recombines TRBV9 with TRBJ1-1, with 10 bases aligning to TRBD1. The length of the CDR3 is 15 residues. Trimming cost V 3 bases and J 5 bases; bases outside gene matches: 7. Germline CDR1 and CDR2: SGDLS and YYNGEE. CDR3: CASSASGTGVTEAFF. CDR3 in DNA: TGTGCCAGCAGCGCCTCCGGGACAGGGGTAACTGAAGCTTTCTTT. Using reference TRBV9 and TRBJ1-1 for the parts outside the CDR3, the full variable domain is DSGVTQTPKHLITATGQRVTLRCSPRSGDLSVYWYQQSLDQGLQFLIQYYNGEERAKGNILERFSAQQFPDLHSELNLSSLELGDSALYFCASSASGTGVTEAFFGQGTRLTVV.

The rearrangement uses TRBV30 and TRBJ1-1; maybe TRBD1 (5 bases). Germline assignment: CDR1 GTSNPN and CDR2 SVGIG (reference sequence). This CDR3 spans 13 amino acids. Trimming pared 2 bases from V and 5 bases from J, leaving 12 bases between. CDR3: CAWSRRGLTEAFF. CDR3 in DNA: TGTGCCTGGAGTCGGCGGGGCTTGACTGAAGCTTTCTTT.